Shown below are 8 T cell receptor beta chains from a single sample sequenced in a study of human T cells and chemical hapten exposure. Time point: pre-sensitization, week 0. Treatment indicated: therapeutic diphenylcyclopropenone sensitization with weekly scalp DPC. TCRdb recomputed calls from the RACE reads with MiXCR, one row per CDR3 protein. The table shows fewer than 350,000 distinct CDR3 sequences, with roughly 8% occurring only once. Here the sequenced sample was whole blood, taken in connection with sensitization to the hapten diphenylcyclopropenone (DPC). Every receptor here comes from a man aged 18 to 30 with alopecia areata. Some clones in this sample may be carry-over from other donors' samples.

In its sample, this clonotype was seen many times. The chain recombines TRBV6-2 or TRBV6-3 with TRBJ1-2; unclear D gene. Germline-derived CDR1 and CDR2 are MNHEY and SVGEGT. This CDR3 comprises 14 residues. Between the trimmed V and J ends, which lost 6 bases and 4 bases, there was a span of 15 bases. The CDR3 DNA sequence: TGTGCCAGCAGCACGACGCAAAAGGCCTATGGCTACACCTTC. This codes for CASSTTQKAYGYTF.

This clonotype showed up just a few times. The rearrangement links TRBV12-3 or TRBV12-4 to TRBJ2-2; possibly TRBD2 for D (6 bases). This CDR3 contains 16 residues. Trimming took 8 bases from V and 0 from J, leaving 16 bases between them. CDR3 coding DNA: TGTGCCAGCCGCCTGGGGAGGATACCGAACACCGGGGAGCTGTTTTTT. Translation: CASRLGRIPNTGELFF.

This clonotype occurred a few times. The chain recombines TRBV7-9 with TRBJ2-2; tentatively, D is TRBD2 (7 bases). CDR1 and CDR2 (germline): SEHNR, FQNEAQ (reference sequence). CDR3 length equals 15 residues. The V end was cut by 6 bases, the J end by 0 bases, with 11 bases between. For the CDR3, the DNA is TGTGCCAGCAGTCCGGGGGGCCCGAACACCGGGGAGCTGTTTTTT. It translates to CASSPGGPNTGELFF.

This clonotype occurred a few times. The genes are TRBV7-3 and TRBJ1-3; D is unresolved. In germline, CDR1 is SGHTA, CDR2 FQGTGA. The CDR3 sequence is 13 residues long. Trimming cost V 5 bases and J 2 bases, with 7 bases left between them. The DNA for the CDR3 is TGTGCCAGCAGCACGACCCCTGGAAACACCATATATTTT. It is translated as CASSTTPGNTIYF.

The chain carries TRBV7-2 and TRBJ2-7, with D hard to call. This CDR3 is 16 amino acids long. Per the germline V gene, CDR1 is SGHTA and CDR2 is FQGNSA. V was pared by 5 bases and J by 6 bases, with 23 bases between. The chain's CDR3 is CASSLIFGATPLEQYF. In DNA form, the CDR3 reads TGTGCCAGCAGCCTGATTTTTGGAGCCACCCCTCTCGAGCAGTACTTC. Full variable domain (remainder filled in from reference TRBV7-2 and TRBJ2-7): GAGVSQSPSNKVTEKGKDVELRCDPISGHTALYWYRQSLGQGLEFLIYFQGNSAPDKSGLPSDRFSAERTGGSVSTLTIQRTQQEDSAVYLCASSLIFGATPLEQYFGPGTRLTVT.

This clonotype occurred many times. This chain uses TRBV5-1 with TRBJ1-6, with TRBD1 identical over 7 bases. Germline V gene sequence: CDR1 SGHRS, CDR2 YFSETQ. The V and J ends lost 4 bases and 7 bases, in that order; junction bases with no gene match: 8. The CDR3 length is 15 residues. For the CDR3, the DNA is TGCGCCAGCAGCGGAATAGACAGGGTAAATTCACCCCTCCACTTT. Translated, it gives CASSGIDRVNSPLHF. The whole variable domain, remainder taken from reference TRBV5-1 and TRBJ1-6, is KAGVTQTPRYLIKTRGQQVTLSCSPISGHRSVSWYQQTPGQGLQFLFEYFSETQRNKGNFPGRFSGRQFSNSRSEMNVSTLELGDSALYLCASSGIDRVNSPLHFGNGTRLTVT.

The table lists this clonotype with a few counts. The CDR3 sequence: CASTGGTNEQFF. The DNA for the CDR3 is TGTGCCAGTACTGGGGGGACCAATGAGCAGTTCTTC. The chain recombines TRBV7-3 with TRBJ2-1; TRBD2 is a possible D gene (6 bases). The length of the CDR3 is 12 residues. V was cut by 9 bases and J by 6 bases, with 12 bases left in between. CDR1 is SGHTA, CDR2 FQGTGA, per germline.

Only a few counts were recorded for this clonotype. J is TRBJ1-5 and V is TRBV10-3, with unresolved D. The CDR3 has 14 amino acids. V lost 2 bases and J lost 4, with 9 bases in between. Germline loops: CDR1 ENHRY, CDR2 SYGVKD. The CDR3: CAISEGHANQPQHF. In nucleotides, the CDR3 is TGTGCCATCAGTGAGGGGCATGCGAATCAGCCCCAGCATTTT.